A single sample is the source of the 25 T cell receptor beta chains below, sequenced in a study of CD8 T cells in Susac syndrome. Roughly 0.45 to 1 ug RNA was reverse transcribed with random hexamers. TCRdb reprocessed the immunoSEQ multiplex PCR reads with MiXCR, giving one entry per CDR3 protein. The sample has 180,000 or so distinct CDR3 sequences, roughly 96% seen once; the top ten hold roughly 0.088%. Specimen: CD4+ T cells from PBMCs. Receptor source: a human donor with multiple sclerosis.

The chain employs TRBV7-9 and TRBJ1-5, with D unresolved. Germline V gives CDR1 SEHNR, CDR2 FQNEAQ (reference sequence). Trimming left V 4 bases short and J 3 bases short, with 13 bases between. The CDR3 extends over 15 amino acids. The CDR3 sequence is CASSSGTGFNQPQHF. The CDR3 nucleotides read TGTGCCAGCAGCTCTGGAACCGGTTTCAATCAGCCCCAGCATTTT.

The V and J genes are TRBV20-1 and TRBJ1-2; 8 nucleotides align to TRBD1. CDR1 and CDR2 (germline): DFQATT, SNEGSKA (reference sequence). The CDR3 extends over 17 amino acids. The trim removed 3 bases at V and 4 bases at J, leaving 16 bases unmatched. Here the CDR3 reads CSARAPDREKGSYGYTF. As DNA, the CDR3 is TGCAGTGCTAGGGCCCCGGACAGGGAAAAGGGTAGCTATGGCTACACCTTC.

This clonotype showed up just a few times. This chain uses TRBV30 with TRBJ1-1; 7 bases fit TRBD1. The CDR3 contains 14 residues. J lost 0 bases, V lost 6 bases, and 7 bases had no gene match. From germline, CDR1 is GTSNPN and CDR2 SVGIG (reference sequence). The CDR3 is CACDPTGMNTEAFF. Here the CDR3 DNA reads TGTGCCTGCGATCCGACAGGGATGAACACTGAAGCTTTCTTT.

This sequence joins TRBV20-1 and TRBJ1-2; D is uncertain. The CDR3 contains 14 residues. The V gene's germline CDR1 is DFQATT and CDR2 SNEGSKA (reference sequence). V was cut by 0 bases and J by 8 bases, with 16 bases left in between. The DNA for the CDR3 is TGCAGTGCTAGAGATCAGGAGCGCTCGGGAGGCTACACCTTC. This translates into CSARDQERSGGYTF.

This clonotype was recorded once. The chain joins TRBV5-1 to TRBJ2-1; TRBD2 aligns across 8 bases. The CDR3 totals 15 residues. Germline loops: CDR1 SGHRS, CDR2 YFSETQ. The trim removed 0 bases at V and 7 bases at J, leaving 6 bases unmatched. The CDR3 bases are TGCGCCAGCAGCTTGGTCGGGGGGGCCATGAATGAGCAGTTCTTC. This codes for CASSLVGGAMNEQFF. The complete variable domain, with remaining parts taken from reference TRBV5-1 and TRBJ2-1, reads KAGVTQTPRYLIKTRGQQVTLSCSPISGHRSVSWYQQTPGQGLQFLFEYFSETQRNKGNFPGRFSGRQFSNSRSEMNVSTLELGDSALYLCASSLVGGAMNEQFFGPGTRLTVL.

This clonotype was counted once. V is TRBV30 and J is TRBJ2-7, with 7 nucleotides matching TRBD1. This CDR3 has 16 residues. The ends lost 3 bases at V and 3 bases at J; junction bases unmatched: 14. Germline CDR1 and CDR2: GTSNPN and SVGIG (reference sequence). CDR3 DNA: TGTGCCTGGAGGGAAATGGGGACAGTCTCCGTCTACGAGCAGTACTTC. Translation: CAWREMGTVSVYEQYF.

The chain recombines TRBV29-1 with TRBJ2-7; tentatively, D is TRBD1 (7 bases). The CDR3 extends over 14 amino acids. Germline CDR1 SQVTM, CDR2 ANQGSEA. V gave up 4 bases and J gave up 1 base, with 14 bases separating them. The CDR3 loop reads CSVAGQAGSYEQYF. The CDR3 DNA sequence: TGCAGCGTTGCCGGACAGGCGGGATCCTACGAGCAGTACTTC.

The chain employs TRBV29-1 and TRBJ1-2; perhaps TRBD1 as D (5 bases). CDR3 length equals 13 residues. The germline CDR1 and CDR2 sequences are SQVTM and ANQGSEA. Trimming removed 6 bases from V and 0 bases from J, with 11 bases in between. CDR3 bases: TGCAGCGTCGCGGGGGGTTCTAACTATGGCTACACCTTC. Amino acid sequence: CSVAGGSNYGYTF.

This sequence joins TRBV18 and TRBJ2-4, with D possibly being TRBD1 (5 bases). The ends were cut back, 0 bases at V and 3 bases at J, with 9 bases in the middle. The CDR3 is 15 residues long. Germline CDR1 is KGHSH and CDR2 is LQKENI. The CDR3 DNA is TGTGCCAGCTCACCACCGAAAGGGGTCAAAAACATTCAGTACTTC. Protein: CASSPPKGVKNIQYF.

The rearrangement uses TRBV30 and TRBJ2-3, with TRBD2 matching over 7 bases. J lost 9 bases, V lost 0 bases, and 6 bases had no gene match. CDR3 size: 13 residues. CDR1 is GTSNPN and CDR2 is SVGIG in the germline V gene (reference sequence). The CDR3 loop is CAWSVRSGGTQYF. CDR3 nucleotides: TGTGCCTGGAGTGTAAGGTCCGGGGGGACGCAGTATTTT.

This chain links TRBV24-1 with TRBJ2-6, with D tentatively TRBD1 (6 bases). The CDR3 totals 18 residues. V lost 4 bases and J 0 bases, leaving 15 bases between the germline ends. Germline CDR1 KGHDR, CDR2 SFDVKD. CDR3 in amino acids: CATSEGRTAVSGANVLTF. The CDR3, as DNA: TGTGCCACCAGTGAGGGACGGACAGCCGTCTCTGGGGCCAACGTCCTGACTTTC.

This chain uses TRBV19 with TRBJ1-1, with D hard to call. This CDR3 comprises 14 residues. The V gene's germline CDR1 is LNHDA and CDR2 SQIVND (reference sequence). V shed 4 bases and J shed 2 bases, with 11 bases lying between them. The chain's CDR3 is CASSRIPGNTEAFF. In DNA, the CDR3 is TGTGCCAGTAGTAGGATCCCCGGTAACACTGAAGCTTTCTTT.

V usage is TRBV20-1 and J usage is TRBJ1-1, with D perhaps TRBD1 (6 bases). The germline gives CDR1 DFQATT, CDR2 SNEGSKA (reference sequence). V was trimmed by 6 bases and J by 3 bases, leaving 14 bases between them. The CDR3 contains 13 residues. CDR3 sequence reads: CSACAGGYTEAFF. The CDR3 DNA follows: TGCAGTGCCTGCGCGGGGGGCTACACTGAAGCTTTCTTT.

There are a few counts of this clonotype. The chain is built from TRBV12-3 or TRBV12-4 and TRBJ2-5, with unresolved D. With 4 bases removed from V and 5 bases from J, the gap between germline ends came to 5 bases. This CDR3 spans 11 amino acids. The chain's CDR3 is CASSWAETQYF. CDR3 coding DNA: TGTGCCAGCAGTTGGGCGGAGACCCAGTACTTC.

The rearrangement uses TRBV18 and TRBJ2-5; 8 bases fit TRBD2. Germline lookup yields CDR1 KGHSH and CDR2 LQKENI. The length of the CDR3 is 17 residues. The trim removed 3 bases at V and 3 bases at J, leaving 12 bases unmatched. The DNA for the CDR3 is TGTGCCAGCTCACCGTCCCTGATTAGCGGGGCTGAAGAGACCCAGTACTTC. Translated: CASSPSLISGAEETQYF.

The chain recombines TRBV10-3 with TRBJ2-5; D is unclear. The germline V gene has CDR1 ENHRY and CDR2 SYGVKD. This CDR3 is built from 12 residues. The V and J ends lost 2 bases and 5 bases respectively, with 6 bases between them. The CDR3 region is CAISEAEETQYF. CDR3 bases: TGTGCCATCAGTGAGGCAGAGGAGACCCAGTACTTC.

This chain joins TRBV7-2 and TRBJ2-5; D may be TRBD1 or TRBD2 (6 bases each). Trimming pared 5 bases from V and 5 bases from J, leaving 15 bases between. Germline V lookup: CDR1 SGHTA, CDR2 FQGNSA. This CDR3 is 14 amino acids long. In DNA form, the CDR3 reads TGTGCCAGCAGCCACCAGCGAGGGGGGGAGACCCAGTACTTC. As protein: CASSHQRGGETQYF.

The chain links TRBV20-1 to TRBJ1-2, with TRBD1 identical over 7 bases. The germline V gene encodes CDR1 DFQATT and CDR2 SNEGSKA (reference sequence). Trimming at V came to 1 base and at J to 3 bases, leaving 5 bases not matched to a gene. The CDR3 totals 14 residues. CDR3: CSARGYDRDYGYTF. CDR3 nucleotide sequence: TGCAGTGCTAGAGGCTATGACAGGGACTATGGCTACACCTTC.

The CDR3 is CSVEELQSMVLDRSYNEQFF. Here the CDR3 DNA reads TGCAGCGTTGAAGAGCTCCAAAGTATGGTGCTCGATCGCTCCTACAATGAGCAGTTCTTC. This chain joins TRBV29-1 and TRBJ2-1, with D hard to call. The V and J ends lost 0 bases and 0 bases respectively, with 24 bases between them. CDR3 length equals 20 residues. Germline V gives CDR1 SQVTM, CDR2 ANQGSEA.

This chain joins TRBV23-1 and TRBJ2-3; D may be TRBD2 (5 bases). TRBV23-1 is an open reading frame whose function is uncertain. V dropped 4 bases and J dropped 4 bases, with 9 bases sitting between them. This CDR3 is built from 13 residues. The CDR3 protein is CASSRRWADTQYF. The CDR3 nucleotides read TGCGCCAGCAGTCGGAGGTGGGCAGATACGCAGTATTTT.

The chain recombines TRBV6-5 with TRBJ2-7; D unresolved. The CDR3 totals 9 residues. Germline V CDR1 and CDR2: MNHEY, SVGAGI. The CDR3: CSFPYEQYF. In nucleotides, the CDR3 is TGTTCCTTTCCCTACGAGCAGTACTTC.

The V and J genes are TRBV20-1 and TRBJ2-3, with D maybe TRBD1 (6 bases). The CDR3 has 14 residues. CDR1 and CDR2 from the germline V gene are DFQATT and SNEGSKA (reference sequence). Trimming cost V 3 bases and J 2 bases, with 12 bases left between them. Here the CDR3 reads CSASARGPTDTQYF. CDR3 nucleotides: TGCAGTGCTAGCGCCAGGGGTCCCACAGATACGCAGTATTTT.

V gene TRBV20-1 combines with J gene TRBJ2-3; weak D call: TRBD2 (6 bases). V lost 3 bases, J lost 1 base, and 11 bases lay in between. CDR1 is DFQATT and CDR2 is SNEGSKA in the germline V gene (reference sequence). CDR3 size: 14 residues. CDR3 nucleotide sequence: TGCAGTGCTAGCTGGCCTAGCGGCACAGATACGCAGTATTTT. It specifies CSASWPSGTDTQYF.

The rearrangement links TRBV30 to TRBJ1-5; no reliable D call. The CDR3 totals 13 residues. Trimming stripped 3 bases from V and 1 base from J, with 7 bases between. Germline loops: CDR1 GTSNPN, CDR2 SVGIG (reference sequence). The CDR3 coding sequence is TGTGCCTGGAGCGGACGGAGCAATCAGCCCCAGCATTTT. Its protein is CAWSGRSNQPQHF. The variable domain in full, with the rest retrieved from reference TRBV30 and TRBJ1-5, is SQTIHQWPATLVQPVGSPLSLECTVEGTSNPNLYWYRQAAGRGLQLLFYSVGIGQISSEVPQNLSASRPQDRQFILSSKKLLLSDSGFYLCAWSGRSNQPQHFGDGTRLSIL.

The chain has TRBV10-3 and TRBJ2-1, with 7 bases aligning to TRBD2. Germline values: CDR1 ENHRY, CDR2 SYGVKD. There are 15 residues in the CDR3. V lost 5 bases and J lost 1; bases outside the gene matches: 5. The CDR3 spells CAISPSGNSYNEQFF. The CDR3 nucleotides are TGTGCCATCAGTCCAAGCGGGAATTCCTACAATGAGCAGTTCTTC.